The T cell receptor (beta chain) described here comes from a study of blood T cell repertoires in COVID-19. About the research overall: Collection of acute and convalescent COVID-19 samples took place in the United States, Italy and Spain. The cDNA or gDNA used as material had been derived from T cells, B-cell-depleted T cells, or PBMCs.

Source study methods: Amplification with reference gene primers provided the estimates of nucleated cell counts. Sequenced by immunoSEQ multiplex PCR; TCRdb stores in-frame clones only, minus some. V, J and clone size were drawn from that table, and D and trimming were deduced from the DNA. The sample has around 94,000 clones, about 80% seen once; the top ten hold around 19%. Trimming took 3 bases from V and 1 from J; bases not matched to a gene: 2. The V gene's germline CDR1 is DFQATT and CDR2 SNEGSKA (reference sequence). The CDR3 extends over 14 amino acids. The receptor's source is a human donor in a cohort sampled during active COVID-19. V gene TRBV20-1 combines with J gene TRBJ2-7, with 11 bases aligning to TRBD2. The sequenced material came from peripheral blood. This CDR3 is CSASGLAGSYEQYF. CDR3 in DNA: TGCAGTGCTAGTGGACTAGCGGGTTCCTACGAGCAGTACTTC.